What follows describes a single T cell receptor (beta chain). TCRdb's table, derived via immunoSEQ multiplex PCR, lists solely in-frame clones and lacks some. Among a few hundred thousand clones listed, around nine tenths were seen once. This sample was included in a study of blood T cell repertoires in COVID-19. The overall study: In each case, the material was cDNA or gDNA derived from T cells, B-cell-depleted T cells, or PBMCs.

The study assigned cohorts using participant-reported clinical history. CDR3 length equals 14 residues. In germline, CDR1 is SGHRS, CDR2 YFSETQ. V was clipped by 0 bases and J by 2 bases, with 7 bases between them. The receptor's source is a woman aged 50 to 65 who had recovered from COVID-19. Sequenced material: PBMCs or T cells enriched from blood (not recorded which). The V and J genes are TRBV5-1 and TRBJ2-3, with D hard to call. CDR3 region: CASSLGLVTDTQYF. CDR3 nucleotide sequence: TGCGCCAGCAGCTTGGGGCTAGTCACAGATACGCAGTATTTT.